Listed below are T cell receptor beta chains from one sample, sequenced in a study of pediatric ulcerative colitis. Profiling relied on immunoSEQ multiplex PCR, and the TCRdb table lists in-frame clones only, not all of them. The sample yields more than 50,000 clones, more than 75% seen once. Sequencing input: blood. The source of these receptors is a boy aged 10-17 years who was a control in a study of pediatric ulcerative colitis. The CDR3 runs from the conserved cysteine through the conserved F or W.

V: TRBV5-1
CDR3: CASSLAASSSYEQYF

V: TRBV6-1
CDR3: CASARSGGSSDTQYF

V: TRBV28
CDR3: CASSLLAYTTPFYSNQPQHF

V: TRBV27
CDR3: CASSPRDSGETQYF

V: TRBV7-3
CDR3: CASSLNPGIPNTEAFF

V: TRBV7-3
CDR3: CASSRNGAGAGGNEQFF

V: TRBV7-9
CDR3: CASSELAEFYNEQFF

V: TRBV10-3
CDR3: CAISGFDDGTDTQYF

V: TRBV18
CDR3: CASSPSRLAGVEQYF

V: TRBV9
CDR3: CASSGGWYHNEQFF

V: TRBV27
CDR3: CASSKSDSLSGVSQPQHF

V: TRBV4-1
CDR3: CASSQAVGQGGVQYF

V: TRBV2
CDR3: CASREGTFFNSEGYTF

V: TRBV11-2
CDR3: CASSSTSGSRLDTQYF

V: TRBV5-1
CDR3: CASSLGGRKGDTQYF

V: TRBV7-9
CDR3: CASSLDYEQYF

V: TRBV27
CDR3: CASRGRGYSLQKDGYTF

V: TRBV2
CDR3: CASNFRGQSGELFF

V: TRBV25-1
CDR3: CASSGYGDGYTF

V: TRBV27
CDR3: CASSLSGLFNNEQFF

V: TRBV28
CDR3: CASSLTPKGGLNTEAFF

V: TRBV5-1
CDR3: CASSLFGGLTTNEKLFF

V: TRBV6-5
CDR3: CASSSSDNEKLFF

V: TRBV12-5
CDR3: CASAPGGLAVTYNEQFF

V: TRBV5-1
CDR3: CASSPRSGTYNEQFF

V: TRBV2
CDR3: CASTPQGAREQYF

V: TRBV9
CDR3: CASSFGLAGGTGELFF

V: TRBV10-3
CDR3: CAISRGVKDEQFF

V: TRBV19
CDR3: CASTSFSGGAADTQYF

V: TRBV4-3
CDR3: CASSQGLAGASYNEQFF

V: TRBV7-9
CDR3: CASSFQGAVDTQYF

V: TRBV6-5
CDR3: CASSNRDNTGELFF

V: TRBV6-4
CDR3: CASSGVGGSTDTQYF

V: TRBV2
CDR3: CASSDDRGNTDTQYF

V: TRBV18
CDR3: CASSPQDRFSEAFF

V: TRBV27
CDR3: CASSLVGGKGEQYF

V: TRBV29-1
CDR3: CSVEVGAQETQYF

V: TRBV9
CDR3: CASTAAGGLQETQYF

V: TRBV29-1
CDR3: CSVPPNTEAFF

V: TRBV4-1
CDR3: CASRRPGDRATQYF

V: TRBV11-2
CDR3: CASSLEPGGPPNEQFF

V: TRBV5-4
CDR3: CASSLGDKTSYEQYF

V: TRBV4-1
CDR3: CASSLLGTSGAGTQYF

V: TRBV4-3
CDR3: CASSQQRTGESPLHF

V: TRBV5-1
CDR3: CASSVPGIDGELFF

V: TRBV2
CDR3: CASLGTDYGYTF